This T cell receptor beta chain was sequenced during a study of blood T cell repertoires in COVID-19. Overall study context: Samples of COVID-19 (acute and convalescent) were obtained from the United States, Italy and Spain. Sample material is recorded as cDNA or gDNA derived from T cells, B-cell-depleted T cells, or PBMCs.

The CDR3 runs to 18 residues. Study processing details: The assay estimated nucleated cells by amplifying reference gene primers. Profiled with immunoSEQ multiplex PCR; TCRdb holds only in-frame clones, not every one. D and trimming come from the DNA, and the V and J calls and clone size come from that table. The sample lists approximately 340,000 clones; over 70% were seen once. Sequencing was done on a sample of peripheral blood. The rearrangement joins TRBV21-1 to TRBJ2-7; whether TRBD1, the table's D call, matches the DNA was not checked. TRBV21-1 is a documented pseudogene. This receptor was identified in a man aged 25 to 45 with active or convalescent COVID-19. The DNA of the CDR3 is TGTGCCAGCAGCACCTTAGGGGACAGGCCTTTTGGCTACTACGAGCAGTACTTC. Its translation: CASSTLGDRPFGYYEQYF.